This T cell receptor beta chain was obtained from a study of metastatic and nonmetastatic thyroid tumors. This clone showed up many times. Its antigen is still unknown. TCRdb re-processed the PCR reads through MiXCR. The sample comprises about 25,000 clones, around a fifth of which are singletons, and approximately 4.3% rests with the top ten. Patients had received no treatment of any kind before thyroid surgery. Overall study results and limits: Patients with malignant thyroid tumors reportedly had significantly higher TCR beta diversity than those with benign nodules, in blood and tumor.

The germline V and J ends were trimmed by 9 bases and 9 bases, with 18 bases remaining between them. From germline, CDR1 is WSHSY and CDR2 SAAADI. This CDR3 is built from 13 residues. This receptor was identified in a male donor with papillary thyroid cancer or a benign thyroid nodule (not recorded which). Some clones in this sample may be carry-over from other donors' samples. Sequenced material: blood. The gene calls are TRBV10-2 and TRBJ1-5; the D gene is possibly TRBD1 (5 bases). In nucleotides, the CDR3 is TGCGCCAGTGGGGGGGTTGTTGGCGGGCCCCAGCATTTT. It yields the protein CASGGVVGGPQHF.